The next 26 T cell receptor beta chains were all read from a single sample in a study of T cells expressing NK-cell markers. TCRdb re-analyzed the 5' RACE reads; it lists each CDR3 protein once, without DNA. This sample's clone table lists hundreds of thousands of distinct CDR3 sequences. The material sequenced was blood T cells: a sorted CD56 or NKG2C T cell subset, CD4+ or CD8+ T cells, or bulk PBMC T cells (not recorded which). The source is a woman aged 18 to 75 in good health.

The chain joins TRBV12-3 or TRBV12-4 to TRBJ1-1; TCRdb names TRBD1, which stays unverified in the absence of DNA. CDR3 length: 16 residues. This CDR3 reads CASSNRQGPMNTEAFF.

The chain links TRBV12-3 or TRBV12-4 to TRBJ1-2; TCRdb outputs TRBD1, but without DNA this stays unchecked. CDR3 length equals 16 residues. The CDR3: CASSPTSGGRGYGYTF.

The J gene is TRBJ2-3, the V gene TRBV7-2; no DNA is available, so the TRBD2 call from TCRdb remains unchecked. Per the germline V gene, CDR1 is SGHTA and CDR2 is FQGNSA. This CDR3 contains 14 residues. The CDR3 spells CASSLTGGLNTQYF.

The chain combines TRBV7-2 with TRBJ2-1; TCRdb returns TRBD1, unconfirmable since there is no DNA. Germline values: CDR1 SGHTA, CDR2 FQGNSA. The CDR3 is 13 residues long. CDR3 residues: CASSREPTGKQFF.

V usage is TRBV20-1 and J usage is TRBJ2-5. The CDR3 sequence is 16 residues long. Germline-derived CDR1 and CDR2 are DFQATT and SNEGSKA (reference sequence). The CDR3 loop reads CSARDPNFAYGETQYF.

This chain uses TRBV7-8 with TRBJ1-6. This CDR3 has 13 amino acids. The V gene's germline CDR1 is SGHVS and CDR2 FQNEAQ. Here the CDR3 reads CASSLNLDSPLHF.

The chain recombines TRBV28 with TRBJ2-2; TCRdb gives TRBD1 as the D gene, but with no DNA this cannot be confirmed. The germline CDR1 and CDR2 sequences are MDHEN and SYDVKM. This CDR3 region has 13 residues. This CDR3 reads CASRRTGIGELFF.

CDR3 in amino acids: CASSLVGGRKKLFF. The J gene is TRBJ1-4, the V gene TRBV12-3 or TRBV12-4; TCRdb's D call of TRBD1 is untestable without DNA. The CDR3 covers 14 residues.

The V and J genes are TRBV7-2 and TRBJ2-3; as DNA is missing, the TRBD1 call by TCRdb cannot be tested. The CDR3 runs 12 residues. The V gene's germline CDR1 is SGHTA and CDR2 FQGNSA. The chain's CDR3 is CASSPGTHTQYF.

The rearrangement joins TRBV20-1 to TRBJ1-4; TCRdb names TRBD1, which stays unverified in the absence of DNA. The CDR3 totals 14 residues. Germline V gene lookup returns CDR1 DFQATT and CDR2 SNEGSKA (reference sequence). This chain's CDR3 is CSARDWARGGKLFF.

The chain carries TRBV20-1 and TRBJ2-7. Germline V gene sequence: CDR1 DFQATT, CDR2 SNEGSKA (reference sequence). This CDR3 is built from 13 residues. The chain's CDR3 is CSAHDDGPYEQYF.

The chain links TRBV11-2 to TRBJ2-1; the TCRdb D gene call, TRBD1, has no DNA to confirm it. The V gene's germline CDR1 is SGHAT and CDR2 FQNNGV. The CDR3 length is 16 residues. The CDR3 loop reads CASSLALGGRGGEQFF.

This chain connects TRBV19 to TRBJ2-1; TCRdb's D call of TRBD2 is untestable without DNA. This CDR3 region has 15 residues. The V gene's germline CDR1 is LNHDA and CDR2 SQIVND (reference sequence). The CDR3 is CASGLAGGTYNEQFF.

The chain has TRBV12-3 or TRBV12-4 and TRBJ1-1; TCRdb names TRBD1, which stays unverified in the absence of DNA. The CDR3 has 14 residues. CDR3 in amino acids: CASNIGQGRTEAFF.

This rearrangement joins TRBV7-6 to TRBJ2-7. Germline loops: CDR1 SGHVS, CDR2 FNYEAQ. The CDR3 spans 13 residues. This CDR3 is CASSLEKQDEQYF.

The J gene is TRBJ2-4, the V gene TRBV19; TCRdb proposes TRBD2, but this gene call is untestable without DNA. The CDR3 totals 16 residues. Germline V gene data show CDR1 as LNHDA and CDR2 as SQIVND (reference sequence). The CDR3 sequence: CASSTTRLVAQNIQYF.

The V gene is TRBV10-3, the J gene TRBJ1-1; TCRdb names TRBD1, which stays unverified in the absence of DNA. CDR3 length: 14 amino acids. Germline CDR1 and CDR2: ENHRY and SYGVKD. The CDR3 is CASAGDRGRAEAFF.

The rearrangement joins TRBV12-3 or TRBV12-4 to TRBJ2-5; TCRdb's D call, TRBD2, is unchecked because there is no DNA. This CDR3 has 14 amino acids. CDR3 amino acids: CASSFGGLPETQYF.

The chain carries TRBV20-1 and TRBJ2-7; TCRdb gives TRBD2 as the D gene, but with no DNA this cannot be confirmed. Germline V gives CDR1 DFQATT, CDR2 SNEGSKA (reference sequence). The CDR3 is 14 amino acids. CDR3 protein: CSASQTSGTYEQYF.

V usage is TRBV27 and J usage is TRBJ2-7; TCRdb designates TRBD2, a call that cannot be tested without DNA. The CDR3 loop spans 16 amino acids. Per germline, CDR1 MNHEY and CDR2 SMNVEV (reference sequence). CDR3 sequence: CASSFRRLAGTYEQYF.

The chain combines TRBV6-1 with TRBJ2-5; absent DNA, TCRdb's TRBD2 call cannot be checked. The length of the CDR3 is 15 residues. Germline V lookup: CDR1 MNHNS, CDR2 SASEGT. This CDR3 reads CASSELAGVRETQYF.

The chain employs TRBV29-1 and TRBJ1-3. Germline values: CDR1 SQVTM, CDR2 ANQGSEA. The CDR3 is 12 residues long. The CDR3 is CSVVEQGNTIYF. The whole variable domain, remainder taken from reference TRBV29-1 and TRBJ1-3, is SAVISQKPSRDICQRGTSLTIQCQVDSQVTMMFWYRQQPGQSLTLIATANQGSEATYESGFVIDKFPISRPNLTFSTLTVSNMSPEDSSIYLCSVVEQGNTIYFGEGSWLTVV.

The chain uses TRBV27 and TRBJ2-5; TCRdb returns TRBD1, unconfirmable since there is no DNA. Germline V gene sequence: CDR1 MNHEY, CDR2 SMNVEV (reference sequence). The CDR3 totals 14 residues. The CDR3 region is CASSLRRGVETQYF.

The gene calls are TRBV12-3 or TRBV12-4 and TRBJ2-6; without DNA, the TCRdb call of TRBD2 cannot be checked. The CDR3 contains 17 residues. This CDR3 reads CASSFGLAGAGANVLTF.

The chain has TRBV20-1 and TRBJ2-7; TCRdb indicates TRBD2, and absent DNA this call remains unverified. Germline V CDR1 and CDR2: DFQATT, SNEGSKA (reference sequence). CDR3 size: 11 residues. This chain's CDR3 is CSAGTSYEQYF.

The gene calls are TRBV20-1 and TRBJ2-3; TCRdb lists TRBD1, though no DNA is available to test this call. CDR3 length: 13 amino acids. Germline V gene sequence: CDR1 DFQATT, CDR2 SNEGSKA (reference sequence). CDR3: CSATSLGADTQYF.